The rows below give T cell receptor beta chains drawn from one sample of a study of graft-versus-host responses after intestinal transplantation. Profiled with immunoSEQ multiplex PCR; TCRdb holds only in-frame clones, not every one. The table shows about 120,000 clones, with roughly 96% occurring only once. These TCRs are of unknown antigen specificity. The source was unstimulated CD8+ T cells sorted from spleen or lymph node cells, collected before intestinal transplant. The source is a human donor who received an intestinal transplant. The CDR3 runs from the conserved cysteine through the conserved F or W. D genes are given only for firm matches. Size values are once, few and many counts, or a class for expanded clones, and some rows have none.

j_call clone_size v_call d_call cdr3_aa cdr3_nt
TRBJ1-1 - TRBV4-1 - CASSQESRGNTEAFF TGCGCCAGCAGCCAAGAGTCCAGGGGTAACACTGAAGCTTTCTTT
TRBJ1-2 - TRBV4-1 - CASSQEIGQTINYGYTF TGCGCCAGCAGCCAAGAGATCGGACAGACCATAAACTATGGCTACACCTTC
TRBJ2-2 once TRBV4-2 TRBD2 CASSQELSGRTGELFF TGTGCCAGCAGCCAAGAGCTTAGCGGGAGGACCGGGGAGCTGTTTTTT
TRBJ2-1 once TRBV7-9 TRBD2 CASSSGLAASYNEQFF TGTGCCAGCAGCTCGGGACTAGCGGCCTCCTACAATGAGCAGTTCTTC
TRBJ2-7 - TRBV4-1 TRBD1 CASSQVDRGAYEQYF TGCGCCAGCAGCCAGGTAGACAGGGGTGCGTACGAGCAGTACTTC
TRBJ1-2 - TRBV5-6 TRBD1 CASSLWGQGTGYTF TGTGCCAGCAGCTTGTGGGGACAGGGGACCGGCTACACCTTC
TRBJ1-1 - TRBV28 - CASSLGGGYWAEAFF TGTGCCAGCAGTTTGGGCGGTGGGTACTGGGCGGAGGCTTTCTTT
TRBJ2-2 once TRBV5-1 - CASSLAVAGELFF TGCGCCAGCAGCTTGGCGGTTGCCGGGGAGCTGTTTTTT
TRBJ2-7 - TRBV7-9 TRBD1 CASSLGPGTGSYEQYF TGTGCCAGCAGCTTAGGCCCAGGGACAGGGTCCTACGAGCAGTACTTC
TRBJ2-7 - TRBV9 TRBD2 CASSGRLAGGNPYEQYF TGTGCCAGCAGCGGGAGACTAGCGGGAGGGAATCCCTACGAGCAGTACTTC
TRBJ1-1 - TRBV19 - CASSRQPPNTEAFF TGTGCCAGTAGTAGACAGCCTCCAAACACTGAAGCTTTCTTT
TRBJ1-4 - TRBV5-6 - CASRIQGGKEKLFF TGTGCCAGCAGGATACAGGGTGGGAAAGAAAAACTGTTTTTT
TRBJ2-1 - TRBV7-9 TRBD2 CASSQSTSGYYNEQFF TGTGCCAGCAGCCAATCGACTAGCGGCTACTACAATGAGCAGTTCTTC
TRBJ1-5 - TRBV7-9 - CASSLSGAGNQPQHF TGTGCCAGCAGCTTATCAGGGGCGGGCAATCAGCCCCAGCATTTT
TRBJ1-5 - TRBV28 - CASAGMGSNQPQHF TGTGCCAGCGCGGGGATGGGAAGCAATCAGCCCCAGCATTTT
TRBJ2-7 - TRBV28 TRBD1 CASSLYRGHEQYF TGTGCCAGCAGTTTGTACAGGGGGCACGAGCAGTACTTC
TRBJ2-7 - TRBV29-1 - CSVIWGRDYEQYF TGCAGCGTTATTTGGGGCAGGGACTACGAGCAGTACTTC
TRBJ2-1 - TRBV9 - CASSVPGRDNEQFF TGTGCCAGCAGCGTACCAGGGAGAGACAATGAGCAGTTCTTC
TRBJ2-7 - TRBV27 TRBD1 CASSWGQGPYEQYF TGTGCCAGCAGCTGGGGACAGGGACCCTACGAGCAGTACTTC
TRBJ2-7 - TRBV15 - CATSRDNQGEAPYEQYF TGTGCCACCAGCAGAGATAACCAGGGGGAGGCCCCCTACGAGCAGTACTTC
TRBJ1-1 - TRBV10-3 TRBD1 CAISEPGTGRTEAFF TGTGCCATCAGTGAGCCGGGGACAGGGAGGACTGAAGCTTTCTTT
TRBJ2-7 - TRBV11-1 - CASSLDRGGYEQYF TGTGCCAGCAGCTTAGATCGGGGAGGCTACGAGCAGTACTTC
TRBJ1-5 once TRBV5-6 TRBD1 CASSRQGLQPQHF TGTGCCAGCAGCCGACAGGGGCTGCAGCCCCAGCATTTT
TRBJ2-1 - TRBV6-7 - CARSHQGTFSYNEQFF TGTGCCAGGTCCCATCAAGGGACCTTCTCCTACAATGAGCAGTTCTTC
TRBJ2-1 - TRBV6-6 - CASSYTMNEQFF TGTGCCAGCAGTTACACCATGAATGAGCAGTTCTTC
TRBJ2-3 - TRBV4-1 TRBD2 CASSRGSGLDTQYF TGCGCCAGCAGCCGGGGTAGCGGGTTAGATACGCAGTATTTT
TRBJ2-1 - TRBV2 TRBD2 CASSDLADNEQFF TGTGCCAGCAGTGATCTAGCGGACAATGAGCAGTTCTTC
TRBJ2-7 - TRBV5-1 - CASSPAGAEFYEQYF TGCGCCAGCAGCCCCGCGGGGGCGGAATTCTACGAGCAGTACTTC
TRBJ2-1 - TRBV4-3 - CASSQETTFSYNEQFF TGCGCCAGCAGCCAAGAAACAACTTTCTCCTACAATGAGCAGTTCTTC
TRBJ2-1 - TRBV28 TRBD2 CASSLFPAAGTSGRGGYNEQFF TGTGCCAGCAGTTTATTTCCCGCCGCCGGGACTAGCGGGAGAGGAGGCTACAATGAGCAGTTCTTC
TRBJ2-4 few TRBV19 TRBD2 CASSDRDAGRVEYF TGTGCCAGTAGTGATCGGGACGCAGGGAGGGTAGAGTACTTC
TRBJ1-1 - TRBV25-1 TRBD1 CASSGTGFEAFF TGTGCCAGCAGTGGGACAGGGTTTGAAGCTTTCTTT
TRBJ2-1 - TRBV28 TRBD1 CASSLTGTGRREQFF TGTGCCAGCAGTTTAACCGGGACAGGGAGGCGTGAGCAGTTCTTC
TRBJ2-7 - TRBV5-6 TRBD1 CASSFGQGDYEQYF TGTGCCAGCAGCTTCGGACAGGGGGACTACGAGCAGTACTTC
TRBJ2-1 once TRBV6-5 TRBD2 CASSYFSGRAYNEQFF TGTGCCAGCAGTTACTTTAGCGGGAGGGCATACAATGAGCAGTTCTTC
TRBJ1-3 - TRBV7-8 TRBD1 CASSVETGSGNTIYF TGTGCCAGCAGCGTCGAGACAGGGTCTGGGAACACCATATATTTT
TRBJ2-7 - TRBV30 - CAWSVLGPYEQYF TGTGCCTGGAGTGTACTGGGACCCTACGAGCAGTACTTC
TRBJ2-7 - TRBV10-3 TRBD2 CAINEAGGRKNEQYF TGTGCCATCAATGAAGCGGGAGGGAGAAAGAACGAGCAGTACTTC
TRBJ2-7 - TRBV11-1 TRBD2 CASTPWRGREASYEQYF TGTGCCAGCACACCCTGGCGTGGGCGGGAGGCCTCCTACGAGCAGTACTTC
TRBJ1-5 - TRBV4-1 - CASSQARLGGLDQPQHF TGCGCCAGCAGCCAAGCCCGATTGGGGGGGCTGGATCAGCCCCAGCATTTT
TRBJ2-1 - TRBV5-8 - CASVSVSSYNEQFF TGTGCCAGCGTCTCGGTAAGCTCCTACAATGAGCAGTTCTTC
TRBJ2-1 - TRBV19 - CASSIDGVYNEQFF TGTGCCAGTAGTATCGACGGGGTGTACAATGAGCAGTTCTTC
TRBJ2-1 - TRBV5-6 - CASTSMNQVPYNEQFF TGTGCCAGCACCTCTATGAATCAGGTACCCTACAATGAGCAGTTCTTC
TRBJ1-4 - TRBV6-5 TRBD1 CASSYSETGSVEKLFF TGTGCCAGCAGTTACTCAGAGACAGGGTCGGTTGAAAAACTGTTTTTT
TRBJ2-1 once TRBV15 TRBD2 CATSGTSEGHEQFF TGTGCCACCAGCGGGACTAGCGAAGGTCATGAGCAGTTCTTC
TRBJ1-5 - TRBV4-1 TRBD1 CASSLAGGGNQPQHF TGCGCCAGCAGTTTGGCAGGGGGAGGTAATCAGCCCCAGCATTTT
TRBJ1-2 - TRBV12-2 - CASRRPVTPRKIYGYTF TGTGCAAGTCGCCGACCGGTGACTCCACGAAAGATCTATGGCTACACCTTC